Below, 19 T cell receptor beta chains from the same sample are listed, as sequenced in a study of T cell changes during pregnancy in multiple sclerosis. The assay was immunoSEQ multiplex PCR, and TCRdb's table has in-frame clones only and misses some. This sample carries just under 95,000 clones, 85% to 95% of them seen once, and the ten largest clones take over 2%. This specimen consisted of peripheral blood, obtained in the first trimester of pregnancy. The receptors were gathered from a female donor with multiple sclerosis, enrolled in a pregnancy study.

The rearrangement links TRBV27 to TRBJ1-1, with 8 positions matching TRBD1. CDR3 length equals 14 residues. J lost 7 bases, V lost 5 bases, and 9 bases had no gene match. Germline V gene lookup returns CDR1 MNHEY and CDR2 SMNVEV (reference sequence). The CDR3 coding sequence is TGTGCCAGCAGTCTACTCCGGGACAGGAGTGAAGCTTTCTTT. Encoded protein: CASSLLRDRSEAFF.

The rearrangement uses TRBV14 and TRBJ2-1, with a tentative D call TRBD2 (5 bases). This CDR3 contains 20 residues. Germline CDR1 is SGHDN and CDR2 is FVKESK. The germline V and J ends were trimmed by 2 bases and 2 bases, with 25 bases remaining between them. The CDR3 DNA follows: TGTGCCAGCAGCCAAATCCCAAGGGCGGGCCTGAGTATCACCTACAATGAGCAGTTCTTC. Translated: CASSQIPRAGLSITYNEQFF.

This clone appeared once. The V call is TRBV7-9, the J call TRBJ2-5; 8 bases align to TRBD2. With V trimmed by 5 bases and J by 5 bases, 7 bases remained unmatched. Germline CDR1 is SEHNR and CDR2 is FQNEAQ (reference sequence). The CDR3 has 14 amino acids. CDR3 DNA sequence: TGTGCCAGCAGCCTCGGGGGGGATCTGGAGACCCAGTACTTC. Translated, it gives CASSLGGDLETQYF.

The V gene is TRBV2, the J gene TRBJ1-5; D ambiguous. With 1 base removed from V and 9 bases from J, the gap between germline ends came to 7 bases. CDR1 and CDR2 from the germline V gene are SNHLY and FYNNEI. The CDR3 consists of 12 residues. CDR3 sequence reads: CASSEGGPPQHF. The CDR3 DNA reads TGTGCCAGCAGTGAAGGAGGGCCGCCCCAGCATTTT.

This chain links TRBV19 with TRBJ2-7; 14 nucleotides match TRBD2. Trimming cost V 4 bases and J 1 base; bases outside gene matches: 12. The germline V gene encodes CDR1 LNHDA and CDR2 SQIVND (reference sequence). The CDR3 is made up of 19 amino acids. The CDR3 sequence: CASSTPPGTSGSQSYEQYF. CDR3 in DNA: TGTGCCAGTAGTACGCCTCCCGGGACTAGCGGGAGTCAATCCTACGAGCAGTACTTC.

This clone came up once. CDR3 protein: CASSPRWAGDGYTF. CDR3 nucleotide sequence: TGTGCCAGCAGCCCTAGATGGGCAGGGGACGGCTACACCTTC. The chain combines TRBV14 with TRBJ1-2, with a possible D match to TRBD1 (6 bases). The CDR3 is 14 residues long. Germline CDR1 is SGHDN and CDR2 is FVKESK. V was shortened by 4 bases and J by 8 bases, with 17 bases between the two germline ends.

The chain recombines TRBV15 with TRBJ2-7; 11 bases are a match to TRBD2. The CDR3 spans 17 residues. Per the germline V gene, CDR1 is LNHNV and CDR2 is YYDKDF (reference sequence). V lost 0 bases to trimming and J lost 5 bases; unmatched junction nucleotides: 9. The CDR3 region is CATSRERASGRSNEQYF. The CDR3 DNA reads TGTGCCACCAGCAGAGAGCGAGCTAGCGGGAGGTCTAACGAGCAGTACTTC.

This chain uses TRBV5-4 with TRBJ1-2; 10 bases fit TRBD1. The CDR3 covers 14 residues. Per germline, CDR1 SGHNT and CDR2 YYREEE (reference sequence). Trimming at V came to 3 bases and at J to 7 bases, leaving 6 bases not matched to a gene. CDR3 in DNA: TGTGCCAGCAGCTCAGGACAGGGGGACCCTGGCTACACCTTC. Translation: CASSSGQGDPGYTF.

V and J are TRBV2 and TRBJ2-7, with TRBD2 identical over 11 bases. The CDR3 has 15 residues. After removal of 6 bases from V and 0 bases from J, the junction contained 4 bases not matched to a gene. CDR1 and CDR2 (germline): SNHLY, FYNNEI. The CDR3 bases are TGTGCCAGCAGACTCACTAGCGGGGGCTCCTACGAGCAGTACTTC. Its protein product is CASRLTSGGSYEQYF.

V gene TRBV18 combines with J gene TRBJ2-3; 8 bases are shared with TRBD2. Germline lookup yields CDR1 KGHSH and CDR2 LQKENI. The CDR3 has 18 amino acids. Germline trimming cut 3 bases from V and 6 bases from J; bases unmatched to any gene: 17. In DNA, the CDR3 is TGTGCCAGCTCACCCATTCCATTCGGGGGGCTAGCGGGTGATACGCAGTATTTT. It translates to CASSPIPFGGLAGDTQYF.

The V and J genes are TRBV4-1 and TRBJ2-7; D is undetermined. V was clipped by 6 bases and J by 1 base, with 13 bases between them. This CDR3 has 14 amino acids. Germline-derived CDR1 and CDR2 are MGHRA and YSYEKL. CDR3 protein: CASSLRGESYEQYF. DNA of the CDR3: TGCGCCAGCAGTTTGCGCGGAGAGTCCTACGAGCAGTACTTC.

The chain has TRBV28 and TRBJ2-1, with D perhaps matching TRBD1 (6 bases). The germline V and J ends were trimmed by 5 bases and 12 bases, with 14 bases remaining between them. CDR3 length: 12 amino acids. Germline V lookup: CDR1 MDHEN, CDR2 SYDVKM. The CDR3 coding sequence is TGTGCCAGCAGTCCCCTCAGGGGCCCGCAGTTCTTC. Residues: CASSPLRGPQFF.

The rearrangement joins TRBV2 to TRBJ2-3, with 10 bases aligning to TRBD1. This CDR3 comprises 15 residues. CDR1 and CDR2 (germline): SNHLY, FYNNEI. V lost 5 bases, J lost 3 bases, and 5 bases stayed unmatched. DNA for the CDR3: TGTGCCAGCAGTTACGGGACAGGGGTGACAGATACGCAGTATTTT. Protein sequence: CASSYGTGVTDTQYF.

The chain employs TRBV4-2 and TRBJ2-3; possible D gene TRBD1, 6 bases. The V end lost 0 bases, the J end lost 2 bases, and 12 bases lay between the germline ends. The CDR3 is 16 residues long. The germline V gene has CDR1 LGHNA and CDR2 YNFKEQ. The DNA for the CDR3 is TGTGCCAGCAGCCAAGAGATGGGGACAAACACAGATACGCAGTATTTT. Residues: CASSQEMGTNTDTQYF.

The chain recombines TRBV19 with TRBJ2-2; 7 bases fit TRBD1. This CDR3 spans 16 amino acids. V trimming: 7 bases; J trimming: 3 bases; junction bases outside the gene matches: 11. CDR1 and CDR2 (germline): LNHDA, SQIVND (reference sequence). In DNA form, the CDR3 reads TGTGCCAGTAAGGCCAAAGGGACAGTACACACCGGGGAGCTGTTTTTT. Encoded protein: CASKAKGTVHTGELFF.

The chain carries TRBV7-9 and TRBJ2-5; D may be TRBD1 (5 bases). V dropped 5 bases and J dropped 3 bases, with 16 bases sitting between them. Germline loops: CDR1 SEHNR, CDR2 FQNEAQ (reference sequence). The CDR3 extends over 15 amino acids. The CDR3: CASSTKIDSEETQYF. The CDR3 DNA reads TGTGCCAGCAGCACTAAGATAGACAGCGAAGAGACCCAGTACTTC.

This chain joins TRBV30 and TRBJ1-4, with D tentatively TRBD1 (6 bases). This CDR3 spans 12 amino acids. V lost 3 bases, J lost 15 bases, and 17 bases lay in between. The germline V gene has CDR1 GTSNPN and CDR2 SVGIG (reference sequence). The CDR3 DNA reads TGTGCCTGGAGCGCCGGACAGCTTTCTGTGTTTTTT. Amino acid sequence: CAWSAGQLSVFF.

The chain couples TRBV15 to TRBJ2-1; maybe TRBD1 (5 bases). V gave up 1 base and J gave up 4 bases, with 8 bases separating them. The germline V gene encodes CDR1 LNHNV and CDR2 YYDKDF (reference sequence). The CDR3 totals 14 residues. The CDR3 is CATSRVTVYNEQFF. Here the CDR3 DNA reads TGTGCCACCAGCAGAGTGACAGTTTACAATGAGCAGTTCTTC.

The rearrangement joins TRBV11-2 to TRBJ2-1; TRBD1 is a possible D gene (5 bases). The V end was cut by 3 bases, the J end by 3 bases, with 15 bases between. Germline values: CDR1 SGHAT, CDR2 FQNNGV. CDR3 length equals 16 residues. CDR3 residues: CASSFETVLYYNEQFF. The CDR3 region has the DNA TGTGCCAGCAGCTTTGAGACAGTACTTTACTACAATGAGCAGTTCTTC.